This is a list of T cell receptor beta chains from one sample in a study of shared clonotypes between healthy human individuals. Libraries were prepared by immunoSEQ multiplex PCR; TCRdb keeps only in-frame clonotypes and omits some of them. Seen here are more than 150,000 clones, over 50% observed once, and the top ten hold 8% to 13%. The material sequenced was memory CD4+ T cells sorted from blood. These receptors came from a man younger than 45 in good health. Both conserved end residues are part of each CDR3. The order of the fields is V gene, clone size, CDR3 protein. Not every row has a clone size; where given, it reads once, few, many or a size class.

>TRBV5-1|.
CASSLRTDTGELFF
>TRBV5-1|.
CASSKTTGTYEQYF
>TRBV29-1|.
CSGNRDYNEQFF
>TRBV28|.
CASISPERYEQYF
>TRBV7-2|.
CASSLERDRGSGNTIYF
>TRBV28|.
CASSFVVGGDYGYTF
>TRBV21-1|.
CASSTRLGTGEMNTEAFF
>TRBV10-1|.
CASSEMGATSYNEQFF
>TRBV2|few
CASSQLTRLAETQYF
>TRBV10-3|.
CAIKASGPSYEQYF
>TRBV18|once
CASSPGGAGNTIYF
>TRBV28|.
CASSNRFGGTKQYF
>TRBV28|.
CASRNKGSTFGYPESQPQHF
>TRBV18|.
CASASRDNYGYTF
>TRBV9|.
CASSVVTGLQETQYF
>TRBV5-1|.
CASSLAPFANTGELFF
>TRBV5-4|.
CASSQDRDYEQYF
>TRBV15|.
CATSRGSLAIQPQHF
>TRBV7-9|.
CASSSEGGGEQYF
>TRBV27|.
CASKQGALNYGYTF
>TRBV18|.
CASSPDLVSLAYEQYF
>TRBV9|.
CASSPPGALREQYF
>TRBV6-4|.
CASSVGTSGSYEQFF
>TRBV18|.
CASSGPHGYTF
>TRBV7-2|.
CASSLSGYRADTQYF
>TRBV6-1|.
CASSVSPGQNTGELFF
>TRBV7-2|.
CASRPTSGRANEQFF
>TRBV9|.
CASSVDQGSFNEQFF
>TRBV5-1|.
CASSFGDRGRETQYF
>TRBV7-2|.
CASSLGTGTHYEQYF
>TRBV5-4|.
CASSLRSLAGWNEQFF
>TRBV7-9|.
CASSWDRGQPQHF
>TRBV5-1|few
CASSPGHPGETQYF
>TRBV18|.
CASSPPGQDRNIQYF
>TRBV4-3|.
CASSQDVGARYQPQHF